The present TCR beta chain was sequenced within a study of T cell repertoires in ileal Crohn's disease. Study-level background: Patients had a median 7.9-year disease duration, and roughly 32% were active smokers. Points from the study as a whole: All patients with clonality above 26.8% had endoscopic recurrence. Active smokers at surgery had more clonal expansions than non-smokers.

Regarding this clone: The antigen remains unidentified.

V was cut by 5 bases and J by 3 bases, with 8 bases left in between. The CDR3 sequence is 13 residues long. Germline CDR1 and CDR2: SEHNR and FQNEAQ (reference sequence). About 500 nanograms of biopsy DNA per sample underwent TCRB immunosequencing. Libraries were prepared by immunoSEQ multiplex PCR; TCRdb keeps only in-frame clonotypes and omits some of them. Among roughly 30,000 clones, roughly 77% were seen once, and the ten largest hold around 20%. The TCR was taken from an adult with Crohn's disease. The V gene is TRBV7-9, the J gene TRBJ1-3; D is ambiguous. Source material: ileal tissue. In DNA form, the CDR3 reads TGTGCCAGCAGCCATGGAGATGGAAACACCATATATTTT. It specifies CASSHGDGNTIYF.